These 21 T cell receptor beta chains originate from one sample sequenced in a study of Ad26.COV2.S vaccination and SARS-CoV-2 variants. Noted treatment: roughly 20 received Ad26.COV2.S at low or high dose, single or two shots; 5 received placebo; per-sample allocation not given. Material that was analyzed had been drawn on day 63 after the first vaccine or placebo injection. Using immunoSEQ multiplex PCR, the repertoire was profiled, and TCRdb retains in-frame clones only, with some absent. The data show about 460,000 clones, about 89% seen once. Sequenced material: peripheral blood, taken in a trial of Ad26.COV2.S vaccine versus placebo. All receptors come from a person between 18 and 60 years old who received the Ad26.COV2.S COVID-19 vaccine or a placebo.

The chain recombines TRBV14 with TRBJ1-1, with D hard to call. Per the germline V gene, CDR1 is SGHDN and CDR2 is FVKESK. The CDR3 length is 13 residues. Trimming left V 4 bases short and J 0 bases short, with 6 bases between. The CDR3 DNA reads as TGTGCCAGCAGCCTTGGGCTGAACACTGAAGCTTTCTTT. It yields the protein CASSLGLNTEAFF.

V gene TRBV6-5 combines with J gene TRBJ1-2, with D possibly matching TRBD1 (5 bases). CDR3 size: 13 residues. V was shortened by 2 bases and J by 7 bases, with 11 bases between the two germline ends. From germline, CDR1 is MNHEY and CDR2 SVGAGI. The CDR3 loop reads CASSYRQQGGYTF. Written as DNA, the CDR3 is TGTGCCAGCAGTTACCGACAGCAGGGTGGCTACACCTTC.

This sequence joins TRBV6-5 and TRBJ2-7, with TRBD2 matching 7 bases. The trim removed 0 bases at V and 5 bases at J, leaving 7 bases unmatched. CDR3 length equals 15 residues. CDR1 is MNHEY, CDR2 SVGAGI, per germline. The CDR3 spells CASSYSFLGGDEQYF. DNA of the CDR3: TGTGCCAGCAGTTACTCGTTTCTTGGGGGGGACGAGCAGTACTTC.

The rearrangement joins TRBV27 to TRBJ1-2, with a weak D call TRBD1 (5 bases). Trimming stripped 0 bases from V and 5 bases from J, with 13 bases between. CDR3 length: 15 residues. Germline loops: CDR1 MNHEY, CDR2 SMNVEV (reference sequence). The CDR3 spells CASSLSEGMGYGYTF. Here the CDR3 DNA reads TGTGCCAGCAGTTTATCAGAGGGGATGGGATATGGCTACACCTTC.

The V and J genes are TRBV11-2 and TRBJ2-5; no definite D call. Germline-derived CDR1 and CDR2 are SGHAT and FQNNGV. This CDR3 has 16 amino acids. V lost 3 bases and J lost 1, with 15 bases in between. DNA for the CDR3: TGTGCCAGCAGCTTCTGGATCTCCCAGCCCCAAGAGACCCAGTACTTC. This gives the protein CASSFWISQPQETQYF. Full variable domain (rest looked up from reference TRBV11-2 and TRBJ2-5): EAGVAQSPRYKIIEKRQSVAFWCNPISGHATLYWYQQILGQGPKLLIQFQNNGVVDDSQLPKDRFSAERLKGVDSTLKIQPAKLEDSAVYLCASSFWISQPQETQYFGPGTRLLVL.

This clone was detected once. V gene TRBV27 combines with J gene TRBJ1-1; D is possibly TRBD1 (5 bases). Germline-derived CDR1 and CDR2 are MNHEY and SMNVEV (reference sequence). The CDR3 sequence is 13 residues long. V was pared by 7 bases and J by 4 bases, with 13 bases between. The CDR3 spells CASNQGIGTEAFF. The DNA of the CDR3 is TGTGCCAGCAATCAGGGTATTGGCACTGAAGCTTTCTTT.

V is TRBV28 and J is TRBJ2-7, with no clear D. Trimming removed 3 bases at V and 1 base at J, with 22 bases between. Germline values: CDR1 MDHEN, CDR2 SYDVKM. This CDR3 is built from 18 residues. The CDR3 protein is CASSFPGRRASTSYEQYF. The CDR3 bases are TGTGCCAGCAGTTTCCCAGGACGAAGGGCCTCAACTTCCTACGAGCAGTACTTC.

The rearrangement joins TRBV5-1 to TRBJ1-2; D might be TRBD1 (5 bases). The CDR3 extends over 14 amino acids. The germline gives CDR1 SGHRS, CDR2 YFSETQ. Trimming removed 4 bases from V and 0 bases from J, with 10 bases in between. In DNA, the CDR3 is TGCGCCAGCAGCCAAGGGACGGCTAACTATGGCTACACCTTC. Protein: CASSQGTANYGYTF.

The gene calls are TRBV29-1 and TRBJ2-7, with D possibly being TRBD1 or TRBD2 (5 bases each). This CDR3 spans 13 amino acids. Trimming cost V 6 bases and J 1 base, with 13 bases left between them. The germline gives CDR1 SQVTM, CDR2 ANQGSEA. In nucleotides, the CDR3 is TGCAGCGTGAGGGTGGGGGTTTCCTACGAGCAGTACTTC. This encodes CSVRVGVSYEQYF.

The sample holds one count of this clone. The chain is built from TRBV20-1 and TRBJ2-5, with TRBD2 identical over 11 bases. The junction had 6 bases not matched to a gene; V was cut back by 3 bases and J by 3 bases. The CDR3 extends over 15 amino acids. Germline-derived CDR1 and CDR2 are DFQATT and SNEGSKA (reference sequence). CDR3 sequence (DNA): TGCAGTGCTAGTCGACTAGCGGGGAATAAAGAGACCCAGTACTTC. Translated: CSASRLAGNKETQYF.

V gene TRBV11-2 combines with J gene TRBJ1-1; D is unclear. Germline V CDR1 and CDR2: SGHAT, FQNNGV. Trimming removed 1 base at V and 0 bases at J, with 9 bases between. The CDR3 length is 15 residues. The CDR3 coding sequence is TGTGCCAGCAGCTTAGTGGGAGAAATGAACACTGAAGCTTTCTTT. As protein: CASSLVGEMNTEAFF.

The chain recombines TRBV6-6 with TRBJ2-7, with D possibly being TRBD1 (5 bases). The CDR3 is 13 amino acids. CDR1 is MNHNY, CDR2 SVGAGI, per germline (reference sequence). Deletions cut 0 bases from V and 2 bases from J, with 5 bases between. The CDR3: CASSYSDTYEQYF. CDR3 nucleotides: TGTGCCAGCAGTTACTCGGACACCTACGAGCAGTACTTC.

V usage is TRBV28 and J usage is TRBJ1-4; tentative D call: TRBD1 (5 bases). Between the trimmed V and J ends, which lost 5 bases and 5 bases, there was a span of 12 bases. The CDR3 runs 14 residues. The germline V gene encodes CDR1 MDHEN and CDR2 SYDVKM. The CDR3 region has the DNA TGTGCCAGCAGTGCACGACAGAAAAATGAAAAACTGTTTTTT. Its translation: CASSARQKNEKLFF.

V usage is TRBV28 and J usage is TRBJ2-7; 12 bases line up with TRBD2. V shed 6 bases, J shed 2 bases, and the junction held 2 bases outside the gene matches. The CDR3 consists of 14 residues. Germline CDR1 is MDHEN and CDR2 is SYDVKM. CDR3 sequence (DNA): TGTGCCAGCAGACTAGCGGGAGGAACCTACGAGCAGTACTTC. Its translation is CASRLAGGTYEQYF. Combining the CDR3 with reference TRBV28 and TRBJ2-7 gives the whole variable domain DVKVTQSSRYLVKRTGEKVFLECVQDMDHENMFWYRQDPGLGLRLIYFSYDVKMKEKGDIPEGYSVSREKKERFSLILESASTNQTSMYLCASRLAGGTYEQYFGPGTRLTVT.

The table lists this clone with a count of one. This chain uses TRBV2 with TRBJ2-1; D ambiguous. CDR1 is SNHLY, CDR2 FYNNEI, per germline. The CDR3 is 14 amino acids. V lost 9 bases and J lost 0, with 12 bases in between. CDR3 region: CASGRRSSYNEQFF. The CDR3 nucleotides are TGTGCCAGTGGGCGACGGAGCTCCTACAATGAGCAGTTCTTC.

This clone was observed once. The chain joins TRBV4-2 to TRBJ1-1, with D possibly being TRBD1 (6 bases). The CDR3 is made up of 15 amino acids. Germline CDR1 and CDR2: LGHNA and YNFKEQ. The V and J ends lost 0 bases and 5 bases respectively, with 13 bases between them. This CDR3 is CASSQDHGGGTEAFF. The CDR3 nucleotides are TGTGCCAGCAGCCAAGATCACGGGGGCGGGACTGAAGCTTTCTTT.

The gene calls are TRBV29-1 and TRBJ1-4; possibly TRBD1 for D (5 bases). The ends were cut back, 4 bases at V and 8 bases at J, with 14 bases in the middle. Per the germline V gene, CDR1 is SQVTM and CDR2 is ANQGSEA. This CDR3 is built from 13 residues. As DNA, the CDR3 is TGCAGCGTTGTGTCAGGGAAGAAAGAAAAACTGTTTTTT. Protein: CSVVSGKKEKLFF.

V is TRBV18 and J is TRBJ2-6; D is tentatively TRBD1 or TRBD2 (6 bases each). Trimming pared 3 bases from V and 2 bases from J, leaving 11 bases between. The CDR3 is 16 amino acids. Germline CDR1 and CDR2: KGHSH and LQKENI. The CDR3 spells CASSPGGGAGANVLTF. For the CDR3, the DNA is TGTGCCAGCTCACCTGGAGGGGGTGCTGGGGCCAACGTCCTGACTTTC.

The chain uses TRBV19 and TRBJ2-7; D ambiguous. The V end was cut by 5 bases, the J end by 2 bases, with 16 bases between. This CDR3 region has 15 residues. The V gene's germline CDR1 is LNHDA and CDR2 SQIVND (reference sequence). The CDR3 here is CASSHNKLGAYEQYF. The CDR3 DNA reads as TGTGCCAGTAGTCACAATAAACTGGGCGCCTACGAGCAGTACTTC.

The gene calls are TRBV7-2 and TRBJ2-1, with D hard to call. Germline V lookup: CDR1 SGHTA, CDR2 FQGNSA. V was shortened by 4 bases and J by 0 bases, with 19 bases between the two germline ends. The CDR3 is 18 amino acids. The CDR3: CASSSTGISPSSYNEQFF. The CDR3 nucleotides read TGTGCCAGCAGCTCTACGGGTATTAGCCCGAGCTCCTACAATGAGCAGTTCTTC. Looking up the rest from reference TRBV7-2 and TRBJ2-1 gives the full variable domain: GAGVSQSPSNKVTEKGKDVELRCDPISGHTALYWYRQSLGQGLEFLIYFQGNSAPDKSGLPSDRFSAERTGGSVSTLTIQRTQQEDSAVYLCASSSTGISPSSYNEQFFGPGTRLTVL.

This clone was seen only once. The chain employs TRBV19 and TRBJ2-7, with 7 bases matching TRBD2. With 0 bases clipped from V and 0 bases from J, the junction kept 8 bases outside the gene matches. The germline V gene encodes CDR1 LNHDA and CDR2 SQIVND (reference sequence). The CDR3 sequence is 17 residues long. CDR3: CASSIDVSGTISYEQYF. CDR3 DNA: TGTGCCAGTAGTATAGATGTAAGTGGGACTATCTCCTACGAGCAGTACTTC.